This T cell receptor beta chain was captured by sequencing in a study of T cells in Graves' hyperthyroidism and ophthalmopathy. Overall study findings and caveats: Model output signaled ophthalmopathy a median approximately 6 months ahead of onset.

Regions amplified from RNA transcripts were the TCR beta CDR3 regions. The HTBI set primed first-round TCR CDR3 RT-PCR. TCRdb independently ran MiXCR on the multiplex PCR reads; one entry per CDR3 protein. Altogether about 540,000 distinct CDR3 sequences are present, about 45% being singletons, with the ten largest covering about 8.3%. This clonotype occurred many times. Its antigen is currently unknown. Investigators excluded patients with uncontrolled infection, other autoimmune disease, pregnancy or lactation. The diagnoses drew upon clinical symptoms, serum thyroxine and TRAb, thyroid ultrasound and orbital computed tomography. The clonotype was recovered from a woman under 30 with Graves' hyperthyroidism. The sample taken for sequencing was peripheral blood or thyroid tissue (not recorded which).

The CDR3 sequence: CSVEVPGGGETQYF. The CDR3 nucleotides are TGCAGCGTTGAAGTACCAGGGGGAGGAGAGACCCAGTACTTC. The chain links TRBV29-1 to TRBJ2-5; D perhaps matches TRBD1 (7 bases). Germline CDR1 reads SQVTM; CDR2 reads ANQGSEA. The CDR3 has 14 amino acids. Trimming took off 1 base at V and 4 bases at J, with 13 bases between the two ends. Using reference TRBV29-1 and TRBJ2-5 for the parts outside the CDR3, the full variable domain is SAVISQKPSRDICQRGTSLTIQCQVDSQVTMMFWYRQQPGQSLTLIATANQGSEATYESGFVIDKFPISRPNLTFSTLTVSNMSPEDSSIYLCSVEVPGGGETQYFGPGTRLLVL.